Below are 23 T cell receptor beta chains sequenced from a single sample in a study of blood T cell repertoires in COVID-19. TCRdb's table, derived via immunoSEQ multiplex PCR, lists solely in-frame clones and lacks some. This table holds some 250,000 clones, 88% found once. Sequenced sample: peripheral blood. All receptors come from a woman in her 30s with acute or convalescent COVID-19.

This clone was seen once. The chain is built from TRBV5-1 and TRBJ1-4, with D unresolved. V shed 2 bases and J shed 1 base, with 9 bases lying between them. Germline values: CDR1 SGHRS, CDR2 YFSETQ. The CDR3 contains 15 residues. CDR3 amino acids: CASSLIAGTNEKLFF. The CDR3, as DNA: TGCGCCAGCAGCTTAATCGCAGGAACTAATGAAAAACTGTTTTTT. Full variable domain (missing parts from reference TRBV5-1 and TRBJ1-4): KAGVTQTPRYLIKTRGQQVTLSCSPISGHRSVSWYQQTPGQGLQFLFEYFSETQRNKGNFPGRFSGRQFSNSRSEMNVSTLELGDSALYLCASSLIAGTNEKLFFGSGTQLSVL.

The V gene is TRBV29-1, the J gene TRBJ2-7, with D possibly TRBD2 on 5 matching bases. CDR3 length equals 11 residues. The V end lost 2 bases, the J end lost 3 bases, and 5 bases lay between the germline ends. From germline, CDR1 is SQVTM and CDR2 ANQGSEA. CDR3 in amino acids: CSVERDYEQYF. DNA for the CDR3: TGCAGCGTTGAACGGGACTACGAGCAGTACTTC.

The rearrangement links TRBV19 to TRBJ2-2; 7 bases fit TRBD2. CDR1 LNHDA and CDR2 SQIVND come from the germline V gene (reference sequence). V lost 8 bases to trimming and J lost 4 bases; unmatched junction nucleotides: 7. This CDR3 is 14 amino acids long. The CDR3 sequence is CASGGVLATGELFF. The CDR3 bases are TGTGCCAGTGGGGGGGTTTTGGCCACCGGGGAGCTGTTTTTT.

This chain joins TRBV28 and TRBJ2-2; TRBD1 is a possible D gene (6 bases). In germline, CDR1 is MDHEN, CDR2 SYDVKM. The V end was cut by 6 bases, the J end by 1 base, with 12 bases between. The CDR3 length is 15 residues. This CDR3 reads CASRKPGQNTGELFF. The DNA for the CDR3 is TGTGCCAGCAGAAAACCGGGACAGAACACCGGGGAGCTGTTTTTT.

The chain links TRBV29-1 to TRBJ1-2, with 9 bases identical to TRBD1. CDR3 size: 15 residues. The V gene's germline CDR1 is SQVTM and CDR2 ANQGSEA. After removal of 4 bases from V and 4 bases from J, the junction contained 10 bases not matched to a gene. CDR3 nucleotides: TGCAGCGTTGTGTACAGGGGGCTGGTTGGCTATGGCTACACCTTC. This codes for CSVVYRGLVGYGYTF.

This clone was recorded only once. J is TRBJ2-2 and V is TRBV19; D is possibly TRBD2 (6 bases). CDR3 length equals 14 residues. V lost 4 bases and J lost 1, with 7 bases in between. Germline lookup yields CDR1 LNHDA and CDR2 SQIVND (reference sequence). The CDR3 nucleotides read TGTGCCAGTAGTAGGGGACTGAACACCGGGGAGCTGTTTTTT. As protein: CASSRGLNTGELFF. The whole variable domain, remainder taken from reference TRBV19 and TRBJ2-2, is DGGITQSPKYLFRKEGQNVTLSCEQNLNHDAMYWYRQDPGQGLRLIYYSQIVNDFQKGDIAEGYSVSREKKESFPLTVTSAQKNPTAFYLCASSRGLNTGELFFGEGSRLTVL.

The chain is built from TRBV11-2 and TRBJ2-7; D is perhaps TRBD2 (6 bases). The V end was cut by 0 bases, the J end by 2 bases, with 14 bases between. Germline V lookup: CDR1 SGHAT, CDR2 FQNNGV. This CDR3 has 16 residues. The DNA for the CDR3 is TGTGCCAGCAGCTTAGATCATGGGACTGGGGCCTACGAGCAGTACTTC. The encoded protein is CASSLDHGTGAYEQYF. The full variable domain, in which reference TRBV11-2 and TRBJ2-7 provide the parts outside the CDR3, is EAGVAQSPRYKIIEKRQSVAFWCNPISGHATLYWYQQILGQGPKLLIQFQNNGVVDDSQLPKDRFSAERLKGVDSTLKIQPAKLEDSAVYLCASSLDHGTGAYEQYFGPGTRLTVT.

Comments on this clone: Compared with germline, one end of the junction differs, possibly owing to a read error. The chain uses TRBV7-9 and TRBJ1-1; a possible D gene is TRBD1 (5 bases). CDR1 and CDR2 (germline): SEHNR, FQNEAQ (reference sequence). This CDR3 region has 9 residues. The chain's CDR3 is CASSLEDKF. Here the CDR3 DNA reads TGTGCCAGCAGCTTAGAGGACAAATTT.

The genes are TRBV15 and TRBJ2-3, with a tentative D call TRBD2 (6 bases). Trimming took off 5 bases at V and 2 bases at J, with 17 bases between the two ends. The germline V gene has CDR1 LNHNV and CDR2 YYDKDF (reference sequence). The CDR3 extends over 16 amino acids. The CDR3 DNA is TGTGCCACCAGCGCTAGACTAGGGCGGACCACAGATACGCAGTATTTT. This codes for CATSARLGRTTDTQYF.

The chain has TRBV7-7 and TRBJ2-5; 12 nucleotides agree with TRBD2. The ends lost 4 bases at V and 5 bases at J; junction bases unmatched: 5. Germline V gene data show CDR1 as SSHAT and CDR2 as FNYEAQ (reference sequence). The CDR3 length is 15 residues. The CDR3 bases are TGTGCCAGCAGCTCATTGACTAGCGGGAGTGAGACCCAGTACTTC. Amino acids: CASSSLTSGSETQYF.

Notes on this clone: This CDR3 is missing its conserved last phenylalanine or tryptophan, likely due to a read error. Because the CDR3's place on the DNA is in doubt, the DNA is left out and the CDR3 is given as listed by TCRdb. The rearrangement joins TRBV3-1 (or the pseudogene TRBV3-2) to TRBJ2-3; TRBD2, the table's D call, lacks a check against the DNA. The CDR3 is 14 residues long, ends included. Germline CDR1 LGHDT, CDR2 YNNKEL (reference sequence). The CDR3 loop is CASSRHDPGLAGGS.

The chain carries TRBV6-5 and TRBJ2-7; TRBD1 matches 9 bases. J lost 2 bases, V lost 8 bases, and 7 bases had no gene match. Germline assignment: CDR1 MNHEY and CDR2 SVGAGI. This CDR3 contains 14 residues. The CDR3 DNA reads TGTGCCAGCCGGGGGACAGGGTTGACCTACGAGCAGTACTTC. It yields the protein CASRGTGLTYEQYF.

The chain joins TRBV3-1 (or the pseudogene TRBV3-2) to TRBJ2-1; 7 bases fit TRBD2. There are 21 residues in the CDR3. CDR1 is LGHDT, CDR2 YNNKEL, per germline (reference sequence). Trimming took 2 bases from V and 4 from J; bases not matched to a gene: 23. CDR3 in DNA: TGTGCCAGCAGCCAAAGCCCTATACTCGGGGGGAGGGCCAATTTGTACAATGAGCAGTTCTTC. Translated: CASSQSPILGGRANLYNEQFF.

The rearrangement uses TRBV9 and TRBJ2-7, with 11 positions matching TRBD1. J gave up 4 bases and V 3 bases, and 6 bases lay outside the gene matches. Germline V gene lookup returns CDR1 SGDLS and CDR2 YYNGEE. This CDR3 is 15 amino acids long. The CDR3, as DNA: TGTGCCAGCAGCGGATGGACAGGGGGCAGATACGAGCAGTACTTC. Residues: CASSGWTGGRYEQYF.

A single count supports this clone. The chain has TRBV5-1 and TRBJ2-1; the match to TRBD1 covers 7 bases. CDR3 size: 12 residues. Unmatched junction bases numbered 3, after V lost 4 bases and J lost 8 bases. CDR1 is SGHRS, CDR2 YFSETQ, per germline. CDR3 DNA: TGCGCCAGCAGCGAGGGGGCGTATGAGCAGTTCTTC. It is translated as CASSEGAYEQFF.

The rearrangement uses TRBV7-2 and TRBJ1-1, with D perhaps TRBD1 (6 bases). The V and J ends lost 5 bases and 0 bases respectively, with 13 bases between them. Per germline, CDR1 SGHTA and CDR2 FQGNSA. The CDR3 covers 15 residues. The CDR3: CASSPQGRLNTEAFF. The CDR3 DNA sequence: TGTGCCAGCAGCCCACAGGGCCGGTTGAACACTGAAGCTTTCTTT. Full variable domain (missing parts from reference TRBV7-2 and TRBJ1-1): GAGVSQSPSNKVTEKGKDVELRCDPISGHTALYWYRQSLGQGLEFLIYFQGNSAPDKSGLPSDRFSAERTGGSVSTLTIQRTQQEDSAVYLCASSPQGRLNTEAFFGQGTRLTVV.

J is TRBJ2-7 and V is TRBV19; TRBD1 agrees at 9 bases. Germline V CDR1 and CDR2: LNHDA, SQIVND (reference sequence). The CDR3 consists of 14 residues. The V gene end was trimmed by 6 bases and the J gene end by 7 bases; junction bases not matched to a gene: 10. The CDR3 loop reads CASSLRTGAGEQYF. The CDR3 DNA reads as TGTGCCAGTAGCCTCCGGACAGGGGCGGGTGAGCAGTACTTC.

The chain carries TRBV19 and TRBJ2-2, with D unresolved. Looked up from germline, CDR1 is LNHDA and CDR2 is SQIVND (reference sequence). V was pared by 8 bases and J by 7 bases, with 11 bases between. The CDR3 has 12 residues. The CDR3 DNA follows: TGTGCCAGTTGCAGGCGTGGCGGGGAGCTGTTTTTT. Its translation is CASCRRGGELFF. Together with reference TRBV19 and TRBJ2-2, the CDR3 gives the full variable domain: DGGITQSPKYLFRKEGQNVTLSCEQNLNHDAMYWYRQDPGQGLRLIYYSQIVNDFQKGDIAEGYSVSREKKESFPLTVTSAQKNPTAFYLCASCRRGGELFFGEGSRLTVL.

Here the CDR3 DNA reads TGTGCCAGCAGCACGCGACTAGCGGGAGGACTAGAGACCCAGTACTTC. It is translated as CASSTRLAGGLETQYF. The chain joins TRBV7-9 to TRBJ2-5, with 13 positions matching TRBD2. J gave up 4 bases and V 5 bases, and 7 bases lay outside the gene matches. Germline assignment: CDR1 SEHNR and CDR2 FQNEAQ (reference sequence). The CDR3 is 16 amino acids.

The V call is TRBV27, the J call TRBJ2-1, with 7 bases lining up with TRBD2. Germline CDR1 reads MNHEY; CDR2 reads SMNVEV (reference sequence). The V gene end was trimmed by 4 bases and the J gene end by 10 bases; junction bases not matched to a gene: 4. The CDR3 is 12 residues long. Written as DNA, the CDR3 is TGTGCCAGCAGTTGGGGGGGTCCAGAGCAGTTCTTC. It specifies CASSWGGPEQFF.

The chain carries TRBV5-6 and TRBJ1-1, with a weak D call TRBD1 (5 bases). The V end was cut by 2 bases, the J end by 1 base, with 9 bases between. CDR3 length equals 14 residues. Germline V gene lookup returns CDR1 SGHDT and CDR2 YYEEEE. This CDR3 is CASSFLTGNTEAFF. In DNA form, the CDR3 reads TGTGCCAGCAGCTTTTTAACAGGGAACACTGAAGCTTTCTTT.

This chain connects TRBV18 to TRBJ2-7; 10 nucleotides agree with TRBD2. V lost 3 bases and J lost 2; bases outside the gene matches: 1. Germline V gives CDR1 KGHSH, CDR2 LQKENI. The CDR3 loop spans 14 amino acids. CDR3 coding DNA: TGTGCCAGCTCACCCAGCGGGAGGGCCTACGAGCAGTACTTC. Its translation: CASSPSGRAYEQYF.

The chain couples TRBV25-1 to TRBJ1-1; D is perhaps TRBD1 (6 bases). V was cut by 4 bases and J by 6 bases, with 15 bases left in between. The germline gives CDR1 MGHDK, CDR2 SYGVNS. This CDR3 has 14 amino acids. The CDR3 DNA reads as TGTGCCAGCAGTGCGCCTTCAGGGGTTTCTGAAGCTTTCTTT. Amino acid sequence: CASSAPSGVSEAFF.